This TCR beta chain is from a study of cytomegalovirus exposure and HLA in healthy donors. Notes on the study in general: A list of around 150 TCR beta chains associated with cytomegalovirus was given.

The PCR was carried out with 60 Vbeta primers and 13 Jbeta primers. TCRdb's table, derived via immunoSEQ multiplex PCR, lists solely in-frame clones and lacks some. The listing records about 130,000 clones. Concerning this clone itself: The antigen is not known.

Germline lookup yields CDR1 LNHNV and CDR2 YYDKDF (reference sequence). V dropped 1 base and J dropped 7 bases, with 5 bases sitting between them. CDR3 length equals 11 residues. This receptor was obtained from a man younger than 30 in good health and CMV-seronegative. The sequenced sample was PBMCs. V is TRBV15 and J is TRBJ2-7; D call uncertain. The CDR3 reads CATSRGAEQYF. CDR3 nucleotides: TGTGCCACCAGCAGAGGGGCTGAGCAGTACTTC.